Listed below are T cell receptor beta chains from one sample, sequenced in a study of shared clonotypes between healthy human individuals. Assay: immunoSEQ multiplex PCR; the TCRdb copy retains only in-frame clones and omits some. The repertoire holds approximately 2,000,000 clones, with around 92% as singletons. The sequenced sample consisted of naive CD4+ T cells from PBMCs. Receptors were obtained from a man in his late teens or twenties in good health. Some clones in this sample may be carry-over from other donors' samples. CDR3s leave out the opening cysteine and the closing phenylalanine or tryptophan. Fields, in order: V gene, D gene, J gene, CDR3 protein. D genes are given only for firm matches.

V gene: TRBV15
D gene: NA
J gene: TRBJ2-6
CDR3 protein: ATRRAGSGANVLT

V gene: TRBV7-2
D gene: NA
J gene: TRBJ1-3
CDR3 protein: ASRSQRAGNTIY

V gene: TRBV6-1
D gene: NA
J gene: TRBJ2-7
CDR3 protein: ASSEGPGGYEQY

V gene: TRBV6-1
D gene: NA
J gene: TRBJ1-3
CDR3 protein: ASSERGNTIY

V gene: TRBV11-1
D gene: NA
J gene: TRBJ1-5
CDR3 protein: ASSEQGRQPQH

V gene: TRBV29-1
D gene: TRBD1
J gene: TRBJ2-1
CDR3 protein: SAPRDSYNEQF

V gene: TRBV5-6
D gene: TRBD2
J gene: TRBJ2-7
CDR3 protein: VSSLVRGGRAAEQY

V gene: TRBV6-6
D gene: TRBD1
J gene: TRBJ1-2
CDR3 protein: ASSLGQGIGGYT

V gene: TRBV30
D gene: TRBD1
J gene: TRBJ1-5
CDR3 protein: AWSTSRSRGTGSNQPQH

V gene: TRBV27
D gene: NA
J gene: TRBJ2-2
CDR3 protein: ASSYKVAGANTGELF

V gene: TRBV6-6
D gene: NA
J gene: TRBJ2-7
CDR3 protein: ASSSPAGPTYEQY

V gene: TRBV7-2
D gene: NA
J gene: TRBJ2-5
CDR3 protein: ASGGGPRETQY

V gene: TRBV28
D gene: NA
J gene: TRBJ1-2
CDR3 protein: ASRWARPGGYT

V gene: TRBV5-1
D gene: TRBD1
J gene: TRBJ1-1
CDR3 protein: ASSFSQGVEAF

V gene: TRBV30
D gene: TRBD2
J gene: TRBJ2-5
CDR3 protein: AWTPSGLQETQY

V gene: TRBV7-9
D gene: NA
J gene: TRBJ2-1
CDR3 protein: ASSPPGLRSSYNEQF

V gene: TRBV7-2
D gene: NA
J gene: TRBJ1-5
CDR3 protein: ASSSAGPFSNQPQH

V gene: TRBV28
D gene: NA
J gene: TRBJ2-7
CDR3 protein: ASSSTRRITYEQY

V gene: TRBV5-1
D gene: TRBD2
J gene: TRBJ2-7
CDR3 protein: ASSLSLLAGTEQY

V gene: TRBV5-4
D gene: TRBD1
J gene: TRBJ2-2
CDR3 protein: ASSPGTENTGELF

V gene: TRBV5-1
D gene: TRBD2
J gene: TRBJ2-1
CDR3 protein: ASSRGGIRQWNEQF

V gene: TRBV2
D gene: NA
J gene: TRBJ2-7
CDR3 protein: ASSELPYEQY

V gene: TRBV7-2
D gene: NA
J gene: TRBJ2-7
CDR3 protein: ASSLGAFYEQY

V gene: TRBV5-1
D gene: TRBD1
J gene: TRBJ2-5
CDR3 protein: ASSLAGTGNSQETQY

V gene: TRBV19
D gene: NA
J gene: TRBJ1-1
CDR3 protein: ASSIDYDLAEAF

V gene: TRBV7-5
D gene: NA
J gene: TRBJ2-3
CDR3 protein: ARSLIPSPAGADTQY

V gene: TRBV4-1
D gene: TRBD2
J gene: TRBJ2-3
CDR3 protein: ASSLLGGSDTQY

V gene: TRBV10-3
D gene: NA
J gene: TRBJ1-2
CDR3 protein: AIRGGSSGYT

V gene: TRBV7-9
D gene: NA
J gene: TRBJ1-2
CDR3 protein: ASSSNEVRPYT

V gene: TRBV11-3
D gene: NA
J gene: TRBJ2-5
CDR3 protein: ASSLDGGVETQY

V gene: TRBV4-3
D gene: NA
J gene: TRBJ2-6
CDR3 protein: ASSQEVSGANVLT

V gene: TRBV5-6
D gene: NA
J gene: TRBJ1-2
CDR3 protein: ASSRDSYGYT

V gene: TRBV15
D gene: NA
J gene: TRBJ1-1
CDR3 protein: ATSRDSRTEAF

V gene: TRBV7-9
D gene: NA
J gene: TRBJ2-3
CDR3 protein: ASSTRNVGSDTQY

V gene: TRBV5-1
D gene: TRBD1
J gene: TRBJ2-6
CDR3 protein: ASSFRQGGTGANVLT

V gene: TRBV2
D gene: TRBD2
J gene: TRBJ2-5
CDR3 protein: ASSAIEGGRSLGTQY

V gene: TRBV2
D gene: NA
J gene: TRBJ2-2
CDR3 protein: ASREYTGELF

V gene: TRBV19
D gene: NA
J gene: TRBJ1-1
CDR3 protein: ASRPRGGAEAF

V gene: TRBV7-2
D gene: NA
J gene: TRBJ2-1
CDR3 protein: ASSLVGAVTYNEQF

V gene: TRBV18
D gene: TRBD2
J gene: TRBJ2-7
CDR3 protein: ASSPGTSGAYEQY

V gene: TRBV5-1
D gene: TRBD2
J gene: TRBJ2-5
CDR3 protein: ASSLSSGRAQETQY

V gene: TRBV9
D gene: TRBD1
J gene: TRBJ1-2
CDR3 protein: ASSPGGPGTGNYGYT

V gene: TRBV6-6
D gene: NA
J gene: TRBJ2-5
CDR3 protein: ASSYRGALEETQY

V gene: TRBV28
D gene: NA
J gene: TRBJ1-1
CDR3 protein: ASSLRQGRAF

V gene: TRBV13
D gene: NA
J gene: TRBJ2-1
CDR3 protein: ASSSTRGSSYNEQF

V gene: TRBV29-1
D gene: NA
J gene: TRBJ2-7
CDR3 protein: SVEDTGTYEQY

V gene: TRBV28
D gene: NA
J gene: TRBJ1-4
CDR3 protein: ASSDPRDGSATNEKLF

V gene: TRBV6-1
D gene: NA
J gene: TRBJ2-2
CDR3 protein: ASRELSYTGELF